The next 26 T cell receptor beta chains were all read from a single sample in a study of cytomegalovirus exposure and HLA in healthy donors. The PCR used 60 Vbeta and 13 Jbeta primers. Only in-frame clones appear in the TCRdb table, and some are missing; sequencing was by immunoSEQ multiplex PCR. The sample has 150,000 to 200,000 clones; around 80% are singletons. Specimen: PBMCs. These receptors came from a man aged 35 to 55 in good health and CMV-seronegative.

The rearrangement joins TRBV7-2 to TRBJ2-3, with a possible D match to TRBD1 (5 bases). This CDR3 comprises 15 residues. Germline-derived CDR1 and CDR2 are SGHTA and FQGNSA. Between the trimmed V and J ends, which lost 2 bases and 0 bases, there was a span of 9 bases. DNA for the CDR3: TGTGCCAGCAGCTTATCCAGGGTTAGCACAGATACGCAGTATTTT. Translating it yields CASSLSRVSTDTQYF.

Here the CDR3 reads CASSVNRYEQYF. In nucleotides, the CDR3 is TGTGCCAGCAGCGTAAACAGGTACGAGCAGTACTTC. The V gene is TRBV7-9, the J gene TRBJ2-7; tentatively, D is TRBD1 (5 bases). In germline, CDR1 is SEHNR, CDR2 FQNEAQ (reference sequence). The V gene lost 5 bases and the J gene lost 4 bases, with 9 bases spanning the gap. CDR3 size: 12 residues.

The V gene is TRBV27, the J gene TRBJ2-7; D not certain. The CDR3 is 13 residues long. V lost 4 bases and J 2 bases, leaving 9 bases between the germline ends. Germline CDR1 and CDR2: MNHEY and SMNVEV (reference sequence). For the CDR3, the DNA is TGTGCCAGCAGTTGGCGACACACCTACGAGCAGTACTTC. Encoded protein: CASSWRHTYEQYF.

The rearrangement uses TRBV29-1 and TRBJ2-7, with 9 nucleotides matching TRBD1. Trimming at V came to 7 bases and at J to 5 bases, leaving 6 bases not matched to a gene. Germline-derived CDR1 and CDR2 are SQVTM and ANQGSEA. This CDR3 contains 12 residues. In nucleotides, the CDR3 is TGCAGCGGGGGAACAGGGGGCGACGAGCAGTACTTC. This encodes CSGGTGGDEQYF.

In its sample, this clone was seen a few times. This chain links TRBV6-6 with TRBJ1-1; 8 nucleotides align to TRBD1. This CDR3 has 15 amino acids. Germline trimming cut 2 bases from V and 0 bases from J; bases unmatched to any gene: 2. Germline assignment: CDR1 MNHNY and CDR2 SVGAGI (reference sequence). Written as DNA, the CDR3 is TGTGCCAGCAGTTACGAGGACAGGGTGAACACTGAAGCTTTCTTT. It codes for CASSYEDRVNTEAFF.

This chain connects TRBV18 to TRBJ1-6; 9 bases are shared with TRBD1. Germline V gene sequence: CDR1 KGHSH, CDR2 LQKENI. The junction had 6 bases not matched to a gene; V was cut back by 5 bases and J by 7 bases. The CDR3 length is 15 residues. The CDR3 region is CASSGGTGRNSPLHF. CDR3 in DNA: TGTGCCAGCTCAGGCGGGACAGGGCGGAATTCACCCCTCCACTTT.

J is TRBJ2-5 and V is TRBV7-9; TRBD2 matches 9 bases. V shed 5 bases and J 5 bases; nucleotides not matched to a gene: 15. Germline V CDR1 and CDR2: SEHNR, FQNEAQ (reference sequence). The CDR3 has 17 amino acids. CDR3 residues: CASSPLRGGRARETQYF. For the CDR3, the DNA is TGTGCCAGCAGCCCACTCCGTGGCGGGAGGGCCCGGGAGACCCAGTACTTC.

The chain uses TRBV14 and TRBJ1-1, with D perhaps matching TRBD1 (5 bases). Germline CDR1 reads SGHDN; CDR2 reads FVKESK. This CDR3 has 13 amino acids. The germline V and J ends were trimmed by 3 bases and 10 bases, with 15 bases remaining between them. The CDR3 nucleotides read TGTGCCAGCAGCCACTTGGTCCAGGGAGGAGCTTTCTTT. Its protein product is CASSHLVQGGAFF.

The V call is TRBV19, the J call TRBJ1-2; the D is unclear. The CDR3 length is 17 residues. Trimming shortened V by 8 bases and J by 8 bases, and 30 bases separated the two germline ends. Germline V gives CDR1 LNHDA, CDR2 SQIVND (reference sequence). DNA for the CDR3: TGTGCCAGTTTGGCTTCCGACGTCCGGGATTCGAAGTCAGGCTACACCTTC. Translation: CASLASDVRDSKSGYTF.

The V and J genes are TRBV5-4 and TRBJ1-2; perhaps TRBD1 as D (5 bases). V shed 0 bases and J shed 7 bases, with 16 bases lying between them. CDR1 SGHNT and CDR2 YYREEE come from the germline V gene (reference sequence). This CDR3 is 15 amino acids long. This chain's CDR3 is CASSLGGVSPSGYTF. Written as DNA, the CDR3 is TGTGCCAGCAGCTTGGGGGGGGTCAGTCCCTCTGGCTACACCTTC.

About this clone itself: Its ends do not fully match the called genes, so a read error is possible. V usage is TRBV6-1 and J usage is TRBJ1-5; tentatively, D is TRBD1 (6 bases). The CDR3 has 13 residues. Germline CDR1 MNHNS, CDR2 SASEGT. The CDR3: CASSIQGNQPQNF. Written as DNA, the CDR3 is TGTGCCAGCAGCATACAGGGAAATCAGCCCCAGAATTTT.

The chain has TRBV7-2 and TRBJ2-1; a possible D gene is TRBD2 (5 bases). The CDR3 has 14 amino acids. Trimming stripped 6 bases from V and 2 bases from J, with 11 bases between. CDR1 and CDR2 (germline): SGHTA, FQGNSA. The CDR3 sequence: CASRTPRAYNEQFF. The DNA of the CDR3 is TGTGCCAGCAGAACACCGAGGGCCTACAATGAGCAGTTCTTC.

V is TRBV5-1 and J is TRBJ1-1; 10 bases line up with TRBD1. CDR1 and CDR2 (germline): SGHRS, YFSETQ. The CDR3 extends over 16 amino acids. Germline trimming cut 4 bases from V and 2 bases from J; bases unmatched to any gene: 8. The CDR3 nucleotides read TGCGCCAGCAGCGCAGGGACAGGGGATAGTAACACTGAAGCTTTCTTT. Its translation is CASSAGTGDSNTEAFF.

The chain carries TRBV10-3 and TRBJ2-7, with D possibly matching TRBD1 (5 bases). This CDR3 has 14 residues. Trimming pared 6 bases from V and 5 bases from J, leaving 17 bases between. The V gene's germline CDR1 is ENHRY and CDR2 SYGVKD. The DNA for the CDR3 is TGTGCCATCAGGGGGCGAACCCAAGGAAACGAGCAGTACTTC. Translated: CAIRGRTQGNEQYF.

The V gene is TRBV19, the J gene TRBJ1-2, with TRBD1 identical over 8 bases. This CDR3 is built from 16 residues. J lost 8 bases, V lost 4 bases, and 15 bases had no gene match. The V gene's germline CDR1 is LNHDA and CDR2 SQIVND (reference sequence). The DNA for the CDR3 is TGTGCCAGTAGTAAGTGGTTGGACAGGGAAGAAAGAGGCTACACCTTC. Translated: CASSKWLDREERGYTF.

CDR3 loop: CASRSDRAPLHF. CDR3 sequence (DNA): TGTGCCAGCAGGTCGGACAGGGCCCCCCTCCACTTT. The V gene is TRBV6-4, the J gene TRBJ1-6, with 8 bases matching TRBD1. Germline V gene sequence: CDR1 MRHNA, CDR2 SNTAGT. The length of the CDR3 is 12 residues. V lost 6 bases, J lost 13 bases, and 5 bases stayed unmatched.

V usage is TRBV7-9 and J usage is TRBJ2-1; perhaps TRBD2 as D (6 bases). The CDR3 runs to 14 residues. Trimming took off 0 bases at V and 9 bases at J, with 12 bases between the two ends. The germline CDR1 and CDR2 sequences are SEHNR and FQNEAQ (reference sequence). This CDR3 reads CASSLAGGTGEQFF. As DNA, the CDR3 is TGTGCCAGCAGCTTAGCGGGCGGGACGGGTGAGCAGTTCTTC.

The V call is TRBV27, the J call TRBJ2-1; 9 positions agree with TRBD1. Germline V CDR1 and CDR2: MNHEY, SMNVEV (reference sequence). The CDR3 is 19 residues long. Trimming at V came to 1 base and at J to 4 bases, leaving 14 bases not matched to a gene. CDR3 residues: CASSLYATGGGWEYNEQFF. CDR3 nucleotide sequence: TGTGCCAGCAGTTTATACGCGACAGGGGGAGGGTGGGAATACAATGAGCAGTTCTTC.

The CDR3 region is CASSPPTSGYYNEQFF. As DNA, the CDR3 is TGTGCCAGCAGCCCCCCCACTAGCGGATATTACAATGAGCAGTTCTTC. J is TRBJ2-1 and V is TRBV9; 8 bases match TRBD2. The CDR3 covers 16 residues. Germline CDR1 SGDLS, CDR2 YYNGEE. V lost 4 bases, J lost 4 bases, and 10 bases stayed unmatched.

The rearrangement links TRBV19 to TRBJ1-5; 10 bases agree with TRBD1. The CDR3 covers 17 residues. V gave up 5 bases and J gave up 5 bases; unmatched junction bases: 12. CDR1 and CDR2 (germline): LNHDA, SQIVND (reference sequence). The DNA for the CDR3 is TGTGCCAGTAGTCCATGGGACAGGGGCCTGACCCATCAGCCCCAGCATTTT. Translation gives CASSPWDRGLTHQPQHF.

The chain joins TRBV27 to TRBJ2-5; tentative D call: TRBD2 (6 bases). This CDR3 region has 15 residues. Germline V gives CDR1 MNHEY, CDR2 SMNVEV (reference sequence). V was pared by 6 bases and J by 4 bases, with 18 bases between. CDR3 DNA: TGTGCCAGCAGACGGGACTCCTCCGGGGGAGAGACCCAGTACTTC. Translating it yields CASRRDSSGGETQYF.

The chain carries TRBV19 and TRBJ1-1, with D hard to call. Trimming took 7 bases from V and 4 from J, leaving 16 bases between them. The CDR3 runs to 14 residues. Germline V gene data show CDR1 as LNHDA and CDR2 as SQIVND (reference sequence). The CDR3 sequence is CASTIPTGSTEAFF. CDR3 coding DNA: TGTGCCAGTACCATCCCCACGGGGTCCACTGAAGCTTTCTTT.

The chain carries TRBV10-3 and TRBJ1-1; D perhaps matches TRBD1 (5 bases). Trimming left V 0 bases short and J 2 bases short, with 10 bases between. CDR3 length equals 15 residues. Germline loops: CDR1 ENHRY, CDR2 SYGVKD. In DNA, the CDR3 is TGTGCCATCAGTGAGTCGGGGCAGCACAACACTGAAGCTTTCTTT. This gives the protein CAISESGQHNTEAFF.

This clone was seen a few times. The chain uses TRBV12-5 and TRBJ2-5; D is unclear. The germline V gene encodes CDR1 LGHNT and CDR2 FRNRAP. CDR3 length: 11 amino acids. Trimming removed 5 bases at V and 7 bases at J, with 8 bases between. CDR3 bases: TGTGCTAGTGGTACTACGGGGACCCAGTACTTC. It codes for CASGTTGTQYF.

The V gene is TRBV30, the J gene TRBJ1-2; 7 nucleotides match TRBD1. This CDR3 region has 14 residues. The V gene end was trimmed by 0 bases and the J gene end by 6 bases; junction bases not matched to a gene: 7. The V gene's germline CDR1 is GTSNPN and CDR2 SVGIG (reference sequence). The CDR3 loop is CAWSVHRGRDGYTF. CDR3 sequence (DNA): TGTGCCTGGAGTGTACATAGGGGGCGAGATGGCTACACCTTC.

The CDR3, as DNA: TGCAGCGTTGGAGGGGCAGGGGGCAATCAGCCCCAGCATTTT. Its protein product is CSVGGAGGNQPQHF. The chain is built from TRBV29-1 and TRBJ1-5, with D perhaps matching TRBD1 (6 bases). With 4 bases removed from V and 2 bases from J, the gap between germline ends came to 12 bases. The CDR3 is 14 residues long. The germline V gene encodes CDR1 SQVTM and CDR2 ANQGSEA.